This TCR beta chain is drawn from a study of T-cell reconstitution after alpha-beta-depleted transplantation in children. General observations from the study: Counts and diversity of T cells one year after transplant came mostly from newly produced T cells. Elevated TCRbeta diversity at day 60 was traced, in some patients, to surviving recipient T cells and thymic progenitors. Several hundred expanded graft clones reportedly gave rise to the alpha-beta T cells present about two months after transplant.

This clonotype was observed many times. No antigen is known for it. A TCRbeta library incorporating unique molecular identifiers was prepared. Each CDR3 protein is one row after TCRdb ran MiXCR on the PCR reads. This repertoire shows around 270,000 distinct CDR3 sequences, just over 7.5% found once; its top ten account for 9.1%. V was trimmed by 4 bases and J by 6 bases, leaving 5 bases between them. The germline CDR1 and CDR2 sequences are ENHRY and SYGVKD. This CDR3 is 11 amino acids long. This receptor was identified in a female patient aged 2-15 years who had a stem cell transplant for Fanconi anemia, so the T cells may come from the graft donor. V is TRBV10-3 and J is TRBJ2-3, with unresolved D. Sequencing was performed on peripheral blood, taken 360 days after TCRalphabeta/CD19-depleted stem cell transplant. CDR3 sequence: CAISAGDTQYF. CDR3 in DNA: TGTGCCATCAGTGCTGGGGATACGCAGTATTTT.